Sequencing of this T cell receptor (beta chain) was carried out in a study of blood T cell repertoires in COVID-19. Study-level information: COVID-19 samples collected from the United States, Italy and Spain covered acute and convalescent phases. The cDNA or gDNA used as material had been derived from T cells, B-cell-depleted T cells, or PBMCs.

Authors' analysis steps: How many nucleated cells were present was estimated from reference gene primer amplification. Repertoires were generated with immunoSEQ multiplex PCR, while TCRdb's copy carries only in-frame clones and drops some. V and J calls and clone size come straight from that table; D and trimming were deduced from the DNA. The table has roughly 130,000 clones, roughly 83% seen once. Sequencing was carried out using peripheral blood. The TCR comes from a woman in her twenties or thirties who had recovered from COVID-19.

The CDR3 here is CASRQDSRNSPLHF. The CDR3 nucleotides are TGTGCCAGCAGACAGGACAGTCGGAATTCACCCCTCCACTTT. The rearrangement joins TRBV6-5 to TRBJ1-6, with a weak D call TRBD1 (6 bases). This CDR3 region has 14 residues. V was trimmed by 6 bases and J by 7 bases, leaving 13 bases between them. The germline CDR1 and CDR2 sequences are MNHEY and SVGAGI.